The 3 T cell receptor beta chains in this list originate from one sample, sequenced in a study of blood T cells in healthy people across ages. Through a sample-barcoded 5' primer and a J-beta primer mix, a second PCR was run for roughly 7 to 11 cycles. TCRdb reanalysed the 5' RACE reads using MiXCR and keeps one entry per CDR3 protein. The sample lists around 2 million distinct CDR3 sequences, roughly 43% occurring once. The sample taken for sequencing was blood. The receptor set was obtained from a human donor in good health.

With respect to this clonotype: A much larger clone differs by one base, so this may be a read error. The rearrangement links TRBV7-9 to TRBJ1-6; TRBD1 aligns across 9 bases. Germline V gene sequence: CDR1 SEHNR, CDR2 FQNEAQ (reference sequence). The CDR3 runs 15 residues. Written as DNA, the CDR3 is TGTGCCCGCAGCCCGGGGACAGGGAGTAATTCACCCCTCCACTTT. Its protein is CARSPGTGSNSPLHF.

This chain joins TRBV6-5 and TRBJ2-5, with D perhaps TRBD2 (6 bases). Trimming pared 5 bases from V and 11 bases from J, leaving 21 bases between. Germline-derived CDR1 and CDR2 are MNHEY and SVGAGI. The length of the CDR3 is 14 residues. The CDR3 DNA reads as TGTGCCAGCAGTCCTTACGCCGGGAGTTGGGAGCAGTACTTC. It codes for CASSPYAGSWEQYF.

The chain employs TRBV6-5 and TRBJ2-5, with D hard to call. The J call may be faulty, since TRBJ2-7 better matches the DNA end. The CDR3 spans 15 residues. The germline gives CDR1 MNHEY, CDR2 SVGAGI. The CDR3 reads CASSYEAGQIYEQYF. DNA for the CDR3: TGTGCCAGCAGTTACGAGGCAGGCCAAATTTACGAGCAGTACTTC.